The clone carrying this TCR beta chain was counted at least ten times. Its antigen is not identified. This entry comes from a study of neurological immune-mediated disorders. Time point reported: longitudinal time-point 2. Libraries used 2 million unsorted PBMCs kept frozen in RNAlater. MiXCR, applied by TCRdb to the 5' RACE reads, yields one record per CDR3 protein. The sample contains approximately 85,000 distinct CDR3 sequences, over 10% of which appear only once. Germline V CDR1 and CDR2: LGHNT, FRNRAP. The CDR3 totals 11 residues. V was clipped by 6 bases and J by 9 bases, with 11 bases between them. General study findings and limits: Levels of TCR clonal expansion peaked in HTLV-1-associated myelopathy and reached their lowest in multiple sclerosis, under those of healthy controls. Expanded clones shared no CDR3 amino acid sequences across subjects, suggesting private repertoires in all groups.

Sequencing was done on a sample of PBMCs. The rearrangement links TRBV12-5 to TRBJ2-5, with D unresolved. The clonotype was recovered from a female donor with HTLV-1-associated myelopathy (HAM/TSP). The CDR3 bases are TGTGCTAGTGGGGAGCGCCGGGCCCAGTACTTC. Its protein product is CASGERRAQYF.